The sequence of this T cell receptor beta chain was determined in a study of T cells in Graves' hyperthyroidism and ophthalmopathy. Fresh peripheral blood, 7.5 to 10 ml of it, supplied the PBMCs. Amplified TCR beta CDR3 regions derived from RNA transcripts. RT-PCR in the first round (using the HTBI primer set) targeted the TCR CDR3. TCRdb re-called the multiplex PCR reads through MiXCR, storing one row per CDR3 protein. Found here are roughly 93,000 distinct CDR3 sequences, 51% of them singletons; the top ten hold roughly a quarter. This CDR3 is 14 amino acids long. CDR1 and CDR2 from the germline V gene are SGHDT and YYEEEE. Study findings and constraints: A 13 V-J model separated ophthalmopathy from stable hyperthyroidism.

This clonotype was observed a handful of times. Its antigen is currently unknown. The junction shows a germline mismatch at one end, possibly a read error. V gene TRBV5-6 combines with J gene TRBJ1-5; D is perhaps TRBD1 (5 bases). The source material was blood. The receptor comes from a middle-aged woman with Graves' hyperthyroidism. The CDR3 DNA sequence: TGTGCCAGCAGCTTACTCCAGGGTGATCAGGCCCAGCATTTT. Translating it yields CASSLLQGDQAQHF.